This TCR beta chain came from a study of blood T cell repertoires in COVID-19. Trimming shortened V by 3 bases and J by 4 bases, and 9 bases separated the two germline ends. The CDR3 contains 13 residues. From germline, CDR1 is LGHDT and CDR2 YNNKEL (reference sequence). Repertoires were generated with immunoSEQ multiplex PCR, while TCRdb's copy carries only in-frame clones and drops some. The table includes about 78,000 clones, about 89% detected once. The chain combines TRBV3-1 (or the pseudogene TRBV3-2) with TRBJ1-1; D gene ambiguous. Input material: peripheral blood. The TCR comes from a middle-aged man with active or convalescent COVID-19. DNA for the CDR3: TGTGCCAGCAGCCATGGAGGGAGCACTGAAGCTTTCTTT. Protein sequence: CASSHGGSTEAFF.